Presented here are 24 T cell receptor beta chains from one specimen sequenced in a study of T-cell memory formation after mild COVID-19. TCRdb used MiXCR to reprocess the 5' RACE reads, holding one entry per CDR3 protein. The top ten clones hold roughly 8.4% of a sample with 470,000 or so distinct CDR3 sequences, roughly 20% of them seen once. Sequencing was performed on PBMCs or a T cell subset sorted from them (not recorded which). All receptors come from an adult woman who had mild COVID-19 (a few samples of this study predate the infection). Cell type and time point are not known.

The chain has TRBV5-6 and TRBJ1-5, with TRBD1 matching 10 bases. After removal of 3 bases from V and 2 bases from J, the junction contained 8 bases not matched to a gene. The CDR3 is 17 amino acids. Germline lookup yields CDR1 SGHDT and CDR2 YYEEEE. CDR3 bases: TGTGCCAGCAGCTCGACAGGGGGCGGAAAGGGCAATCAGCCCCAGCATTTT. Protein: CASSSTGGGKGNQPQHF.

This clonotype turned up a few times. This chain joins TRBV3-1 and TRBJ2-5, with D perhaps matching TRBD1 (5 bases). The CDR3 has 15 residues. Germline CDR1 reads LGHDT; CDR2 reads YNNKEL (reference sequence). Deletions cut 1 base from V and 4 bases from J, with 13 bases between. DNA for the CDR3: TGTGCCAGCAGCCAAGTCGCAGGGCTCTCAGAGACCCAGTACTTC. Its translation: CASSQVAGLSETQYF.

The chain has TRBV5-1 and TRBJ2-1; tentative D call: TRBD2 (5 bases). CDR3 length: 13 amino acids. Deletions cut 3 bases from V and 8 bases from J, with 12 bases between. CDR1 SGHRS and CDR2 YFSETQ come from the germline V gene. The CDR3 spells CASSSGLSDEQFF. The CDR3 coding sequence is TGCGCCAGCAGCTCGGGGTTGTCGGATGAGCAGTTCTTC.

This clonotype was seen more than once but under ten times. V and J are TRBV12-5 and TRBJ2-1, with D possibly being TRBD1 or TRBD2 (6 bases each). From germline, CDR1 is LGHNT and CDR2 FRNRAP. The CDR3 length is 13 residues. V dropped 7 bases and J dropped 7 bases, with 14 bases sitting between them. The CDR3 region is CASALGGTNEQFF. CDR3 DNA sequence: TGTGCTAGTGCCTTAGGGGGGACTAATGAGCAGTTCTTC. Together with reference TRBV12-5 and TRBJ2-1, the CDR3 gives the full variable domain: DARVTQTPRHKVTEMGQEVTMRCQPILGHNTVFWYRQTMMQGLELLAYFRNRAPLDDSGMPKDRFSAEMPDATLATLKIQPSEPRDSAVYFCASALGGTNEQFFGPGTRLTVL.

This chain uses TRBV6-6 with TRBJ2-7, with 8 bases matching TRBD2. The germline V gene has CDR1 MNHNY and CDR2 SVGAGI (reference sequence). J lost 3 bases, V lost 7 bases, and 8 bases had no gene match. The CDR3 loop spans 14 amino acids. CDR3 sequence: CASTLAGADYEQYF. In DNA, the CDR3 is TGTGCCAGCACTCTAGCGGGCGCAGACTACGAGCAGTACTTC.

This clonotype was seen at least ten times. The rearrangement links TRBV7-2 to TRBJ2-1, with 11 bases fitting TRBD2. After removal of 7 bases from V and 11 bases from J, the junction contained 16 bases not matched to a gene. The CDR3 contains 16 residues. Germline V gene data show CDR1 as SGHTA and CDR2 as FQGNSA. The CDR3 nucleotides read TGTGCCAGCACCCCAAGCCCGGGACTAGCGGCAATTAAGCAGTTCTTC. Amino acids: CASTPSPGLAAIKQFF.

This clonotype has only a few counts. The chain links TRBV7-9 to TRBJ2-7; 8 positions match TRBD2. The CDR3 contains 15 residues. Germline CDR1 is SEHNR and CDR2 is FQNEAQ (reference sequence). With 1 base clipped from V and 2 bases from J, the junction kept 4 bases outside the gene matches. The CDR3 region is CASSLEAGVAYEQYF. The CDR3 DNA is TGTGCCAGCAGCTTAGAAGCGGGAGTGGCCTACGAGCAGTACTTC. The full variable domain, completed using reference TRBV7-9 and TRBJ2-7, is DTGVSQNPRHKITKRGQNVTFRCDPISEHNRLYWYRQTLGQGPEFLTYFQNEAQLEKSRLLSDRFSAERPKGSFSTLEIQRTEQGDSAMYLCASSLEAGVAYEQYFGPGTRLTVT.

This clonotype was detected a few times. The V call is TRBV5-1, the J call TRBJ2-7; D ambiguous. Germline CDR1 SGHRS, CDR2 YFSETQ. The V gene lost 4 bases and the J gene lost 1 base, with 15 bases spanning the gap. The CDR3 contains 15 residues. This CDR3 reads CASSSTQVGSYEQYF. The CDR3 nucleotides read TGCGCCAGCAGCAGTACCCAGGTGGGATCCTACGAGCAGTACTTC.

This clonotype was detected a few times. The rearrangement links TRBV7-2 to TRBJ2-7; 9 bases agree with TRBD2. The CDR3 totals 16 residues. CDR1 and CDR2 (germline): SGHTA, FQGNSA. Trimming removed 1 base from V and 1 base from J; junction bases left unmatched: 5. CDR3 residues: CASSLGGRAVSYEQYF. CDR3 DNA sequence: TGTGCCAGCAGCTTAGGCGGGAGGGCCGTTTCCTACGAGCAGTACTTC.

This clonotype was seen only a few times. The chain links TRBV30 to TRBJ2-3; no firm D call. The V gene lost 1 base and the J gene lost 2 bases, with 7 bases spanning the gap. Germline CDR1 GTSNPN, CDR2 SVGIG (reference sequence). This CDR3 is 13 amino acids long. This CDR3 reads CAWSESSTDTQYF. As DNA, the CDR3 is TGTGCCTGGAGTGAGTCTTCCACAGATACGCAGTATTTT.

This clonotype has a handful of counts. The CDR3 nucleotides are TGTGCCAGCAGCTTAGGGGGAAGGCAGCAGAATGGCTACACCTTC. Residues: CASSLGGRQQNGYTF. The genes are TRBV11-3 and TRBJ1-2; D uncertain. The CDR3 extends over 15 amino acids. Trimming shortened V by 1 base and J by 6 bases, and 15 bases separated the two germline ends. The germline CDR1 and CDR2 sequences are SGHNT and YENEEA.

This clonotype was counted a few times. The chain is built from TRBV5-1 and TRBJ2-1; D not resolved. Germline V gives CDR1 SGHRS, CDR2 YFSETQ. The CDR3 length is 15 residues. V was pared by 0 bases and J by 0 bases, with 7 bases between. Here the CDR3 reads CASSLGSLSYNEQFF. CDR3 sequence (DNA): TGCGCCAGCAGCTTGGGATCTCTCTCCTACAATGAGCAGTTCTTC.

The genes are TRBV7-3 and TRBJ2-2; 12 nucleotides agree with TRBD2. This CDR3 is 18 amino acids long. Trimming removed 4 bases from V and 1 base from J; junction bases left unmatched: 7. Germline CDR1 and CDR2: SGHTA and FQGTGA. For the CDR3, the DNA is TGTGCCAGCAGCTCGACGGGACTAGCGGGTGTGAACACCGGGGAGCTGTTTTTT. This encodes CASSSTGLAGVNTGELFF.

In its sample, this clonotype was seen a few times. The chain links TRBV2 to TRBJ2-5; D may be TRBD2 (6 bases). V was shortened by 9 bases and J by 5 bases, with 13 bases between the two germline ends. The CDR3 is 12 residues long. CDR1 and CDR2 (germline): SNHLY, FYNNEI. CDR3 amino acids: CASRDSRETQYF. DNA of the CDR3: TGTGCCAGTAGGGACTCCAGGGAGACCCAGTACTTC.

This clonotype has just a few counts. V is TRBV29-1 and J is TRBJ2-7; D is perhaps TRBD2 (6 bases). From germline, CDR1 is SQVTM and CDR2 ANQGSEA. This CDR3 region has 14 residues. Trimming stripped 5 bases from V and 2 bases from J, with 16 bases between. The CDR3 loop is CSVQGTGLAYEQYF. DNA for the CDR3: TGCAGCGTTCAAGGTACGGGACTTGCCTACGAGCAGTACTTC.

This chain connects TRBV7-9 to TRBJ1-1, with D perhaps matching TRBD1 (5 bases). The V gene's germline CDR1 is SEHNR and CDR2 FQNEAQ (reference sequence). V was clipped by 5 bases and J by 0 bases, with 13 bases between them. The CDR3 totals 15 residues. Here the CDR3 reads CASSKGRTMNTEAFF. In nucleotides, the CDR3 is TGTGCCAGCAGCAAGGGACGGACCATGAACACTGAAGCTTTCTTT.

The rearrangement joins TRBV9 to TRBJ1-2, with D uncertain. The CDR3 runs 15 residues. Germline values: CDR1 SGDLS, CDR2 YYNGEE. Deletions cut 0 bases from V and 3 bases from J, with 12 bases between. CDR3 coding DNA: TGTGCCAGCAGCGTAGACCGGGGATCCGACTATGGCTACACCTTC. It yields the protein CASSVDRGSDYGYTF. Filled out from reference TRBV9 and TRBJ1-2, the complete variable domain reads DSGVTQTPKHLITATGQRVTLRCSPRSGDLSVYWYQQSLDQGLQFLIQYYNGEERAKGNILERFSAQQFPDLHSELNLSSLELGDSALYFCASSVDRGSDYGYTFGSGTRLTVV.

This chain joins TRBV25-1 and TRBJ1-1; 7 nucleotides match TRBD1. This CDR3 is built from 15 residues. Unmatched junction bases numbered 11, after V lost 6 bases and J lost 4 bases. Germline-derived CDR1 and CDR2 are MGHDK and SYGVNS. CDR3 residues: CASSAQGQLVTEAFF. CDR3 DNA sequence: TGTGCCAGCAGCGCCCAGGGACAGCTTGTCACTGAAGCTTTCTTT.

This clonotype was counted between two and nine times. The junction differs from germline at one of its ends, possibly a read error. For the CDR3, the DNA is TGTGCCAGCAGAGAATACAGGGCAGATACGCAGTATTTT. Its translation: CASREYRADTQYF. V usage is TRBV25-1 and J usage is TRBJ2-3; tentatively, D is TRBD1 (6 bases). This CDR3 has 13 residues. The germline V gene has CDR1 MGHDK and CDR2 SYGVNS. Supplemented by reference TRBV25-1 and TRBJ2-3, the full variable domain reads EADIYQTPRYLVIGTGKKITLECSQTMGHDKMYWYQQDPGMELHLIHYSYGVNSTEKGDLSSESTVSRIRTEHFPLTLESARPSHTSQYLCASREYRADTQYFGPGTRLTVL.

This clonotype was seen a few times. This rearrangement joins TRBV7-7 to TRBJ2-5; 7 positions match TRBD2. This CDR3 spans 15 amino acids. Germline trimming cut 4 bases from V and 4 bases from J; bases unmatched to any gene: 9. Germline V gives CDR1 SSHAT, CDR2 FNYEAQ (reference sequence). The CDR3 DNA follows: TGTGCCAGCAGCTCCCGGTGGGGCGGGGGAGAGACCCAGTACTTC. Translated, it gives CASSSRWGGGETQYF.

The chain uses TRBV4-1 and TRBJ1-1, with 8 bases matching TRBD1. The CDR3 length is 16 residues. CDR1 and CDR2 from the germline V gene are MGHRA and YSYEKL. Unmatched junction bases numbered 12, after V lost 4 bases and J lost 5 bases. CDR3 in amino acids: CASSPLSGGWSTEAFF. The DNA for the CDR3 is TGCGCCAGCAGCCCCCTCTCAGGGGGCTGGAGTACTGAAGCTTTCTTT.

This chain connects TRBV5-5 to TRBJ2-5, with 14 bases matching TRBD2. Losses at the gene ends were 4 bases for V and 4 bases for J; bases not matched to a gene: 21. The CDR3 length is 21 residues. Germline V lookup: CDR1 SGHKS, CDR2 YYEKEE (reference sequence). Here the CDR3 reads CASSEGSGTSGSAPRGETQYF. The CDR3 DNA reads TGTGCCAGCAGCGAAGGCAGCGGGACTAGCGGGAGTGCCCCCCGGGGAGAGACCCAGTACTTC.

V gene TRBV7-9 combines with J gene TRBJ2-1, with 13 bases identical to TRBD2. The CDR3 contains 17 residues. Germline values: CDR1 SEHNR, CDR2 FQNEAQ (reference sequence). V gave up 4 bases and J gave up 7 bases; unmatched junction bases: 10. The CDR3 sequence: CASSSQRGLAGLNEQFF. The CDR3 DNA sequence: TGTGCCAGCAGCTCCCAGAGGGGACTAGCGGGGCTGAATGAGCAGTTCTTC.

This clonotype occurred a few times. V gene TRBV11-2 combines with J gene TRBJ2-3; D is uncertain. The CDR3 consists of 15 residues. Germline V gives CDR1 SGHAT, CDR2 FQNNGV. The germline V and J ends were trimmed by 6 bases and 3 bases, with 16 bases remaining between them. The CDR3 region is CASSPHRGGTDTQYF. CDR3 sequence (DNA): TGTGCCAGCAGTCCTCACCGAGGTGGGACAGATACGCAGTATTTT. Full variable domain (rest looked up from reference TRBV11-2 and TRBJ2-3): EAGVAQSPRYKIIEKRQSVAFWCNPISGHATLYWYQQILGQGPKLLIQFQNNGVVDDSQLPKDRFSAERLKGVDSTLKIQPAKLEDSAVYLCASSPHRGGTDTQYFGPGTRLTVL.